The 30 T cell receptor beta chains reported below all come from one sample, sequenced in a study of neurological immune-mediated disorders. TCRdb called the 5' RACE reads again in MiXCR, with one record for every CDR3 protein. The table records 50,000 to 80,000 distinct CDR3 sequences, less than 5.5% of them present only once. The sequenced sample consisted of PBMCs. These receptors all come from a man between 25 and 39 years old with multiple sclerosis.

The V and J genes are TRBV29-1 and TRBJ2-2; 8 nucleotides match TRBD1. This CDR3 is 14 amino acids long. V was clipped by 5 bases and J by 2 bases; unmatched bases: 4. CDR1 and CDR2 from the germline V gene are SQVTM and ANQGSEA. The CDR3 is CSVNDRGNTGELFF. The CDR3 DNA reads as TGCAGCGTTAATGACAGGGGAAACACCGGGGAGCTGTTTTTT.

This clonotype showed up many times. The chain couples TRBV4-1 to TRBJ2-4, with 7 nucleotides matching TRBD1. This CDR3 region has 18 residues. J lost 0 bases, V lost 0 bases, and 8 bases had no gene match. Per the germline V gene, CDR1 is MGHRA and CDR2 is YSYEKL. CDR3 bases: TGCGCCAGCAGCCAAGATTGGGGACAGAGTTTAGCCAAAAACATTCAGTACTTC. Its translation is CASSQDWGQSLAKNIQYF.

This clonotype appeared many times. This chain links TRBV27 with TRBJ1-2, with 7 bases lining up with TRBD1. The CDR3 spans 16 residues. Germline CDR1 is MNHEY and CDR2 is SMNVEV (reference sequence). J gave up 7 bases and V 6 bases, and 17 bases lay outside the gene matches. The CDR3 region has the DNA TGTGCCAGCAGCTCCAGTGGCGGGACAGTATTGGGTGGCTACACCTTC. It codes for CASSSSGGTVLGGYTF.

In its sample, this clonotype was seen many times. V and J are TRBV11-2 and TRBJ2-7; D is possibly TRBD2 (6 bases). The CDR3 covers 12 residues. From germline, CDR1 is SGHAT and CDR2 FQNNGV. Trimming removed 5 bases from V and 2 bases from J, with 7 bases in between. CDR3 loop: CASSPGAYEQYV. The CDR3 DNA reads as TGTGCCAGCAGCCCGGGGGCCTACGAGCAGTACGTC.

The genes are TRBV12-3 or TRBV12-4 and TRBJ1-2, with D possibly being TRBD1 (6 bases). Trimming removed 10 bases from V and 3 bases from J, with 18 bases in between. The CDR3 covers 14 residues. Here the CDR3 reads CATRRGGGDYGYTF. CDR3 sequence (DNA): TGTGCCACCCGGCGGGGGGGCGGGGACTATGGCTACACCTTC.

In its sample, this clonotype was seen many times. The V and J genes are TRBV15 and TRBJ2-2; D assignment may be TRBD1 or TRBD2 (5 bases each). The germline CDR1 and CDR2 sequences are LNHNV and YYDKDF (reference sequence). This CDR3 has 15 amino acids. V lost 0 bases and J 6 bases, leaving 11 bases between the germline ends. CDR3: CATSRDYQGAGELFF. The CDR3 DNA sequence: TGTGCCACCAGCAGAGATTATCAGGGAGCCGGGGAGCTGTTTTTT.

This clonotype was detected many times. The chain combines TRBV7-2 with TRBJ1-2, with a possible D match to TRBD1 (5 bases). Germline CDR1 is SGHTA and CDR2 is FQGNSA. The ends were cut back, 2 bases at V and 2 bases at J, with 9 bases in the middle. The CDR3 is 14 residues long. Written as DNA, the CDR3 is TGTGCCAGCAGCTTATCCCAGGGAAACTATGGCTACACCTTC. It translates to CASSLSQGNYGYTF.

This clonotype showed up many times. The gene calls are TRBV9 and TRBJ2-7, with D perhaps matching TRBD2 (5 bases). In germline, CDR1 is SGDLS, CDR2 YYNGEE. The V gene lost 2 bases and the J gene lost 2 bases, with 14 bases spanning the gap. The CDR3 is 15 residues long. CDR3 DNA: TGTGCCAGCAGCGTGGGAGCGGAACCGGCCTACGAGCAGTACTTC. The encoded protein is CASSVGAEPAYEQYF. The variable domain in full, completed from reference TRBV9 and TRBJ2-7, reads DSGVTQTPKHLITATGQRVTLRCSPRSGDLSVYWYQQSLDQGLQFLIQYYNGEERAKGNILERFSAQQFPDLHSELNLSSLELGDSALYFCASSVGAEPAYEQYFGPGTRLTVT.

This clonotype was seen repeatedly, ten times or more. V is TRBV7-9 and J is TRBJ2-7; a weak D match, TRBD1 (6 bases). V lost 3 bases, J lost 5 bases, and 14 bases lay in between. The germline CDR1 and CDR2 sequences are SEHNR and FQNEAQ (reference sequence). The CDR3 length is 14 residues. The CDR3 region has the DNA TGTGCCAGCAGCTTCAAACAGGGTTCCGACGAGCAGTACGTC. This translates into CASSFKQGSDEQYV.

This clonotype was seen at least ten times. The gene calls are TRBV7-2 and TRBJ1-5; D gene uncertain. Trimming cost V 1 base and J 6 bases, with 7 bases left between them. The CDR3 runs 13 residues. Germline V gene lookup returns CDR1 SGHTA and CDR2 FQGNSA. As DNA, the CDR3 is TGTGCCAGCAGCTTAGGGTGGGGTCAGCCCCAGCATTTT. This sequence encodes CASSLGWGQPQHF.

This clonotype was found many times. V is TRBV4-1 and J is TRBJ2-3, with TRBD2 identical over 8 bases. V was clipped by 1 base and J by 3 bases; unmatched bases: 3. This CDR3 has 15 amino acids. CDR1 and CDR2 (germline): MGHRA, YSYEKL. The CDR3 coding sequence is TGCGCCAGCAGCCAAGCGGGGGGGACTACAGATACGCAGTATTTT. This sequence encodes CASSQAGGTTDTQYF.

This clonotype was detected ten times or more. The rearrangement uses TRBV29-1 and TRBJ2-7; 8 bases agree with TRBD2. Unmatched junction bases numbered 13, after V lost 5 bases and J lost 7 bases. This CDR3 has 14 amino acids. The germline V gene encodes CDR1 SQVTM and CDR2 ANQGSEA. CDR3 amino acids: CSVQLGTGTREQYF. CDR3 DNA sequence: TGCAGCGTTCAGCTGGGGACTGGGACTAGGGAGCAGTACTTC.

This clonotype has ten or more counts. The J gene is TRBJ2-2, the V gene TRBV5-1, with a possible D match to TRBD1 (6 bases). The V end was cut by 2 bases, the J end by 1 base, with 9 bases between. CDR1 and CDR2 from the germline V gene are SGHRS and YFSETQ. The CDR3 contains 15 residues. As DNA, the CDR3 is TGCGCCAGCAGCTTTCTACAGGGGAACACCGGGGAGCTGTTTTTT. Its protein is CASSFLQGNTGELFF.

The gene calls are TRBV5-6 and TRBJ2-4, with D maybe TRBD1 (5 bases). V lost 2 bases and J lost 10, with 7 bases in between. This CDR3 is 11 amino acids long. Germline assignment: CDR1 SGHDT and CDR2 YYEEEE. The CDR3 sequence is CASSLGEIQYF. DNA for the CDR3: TGTGCCAGCAGCTTAGGGGAAATTCAGTACTTC.

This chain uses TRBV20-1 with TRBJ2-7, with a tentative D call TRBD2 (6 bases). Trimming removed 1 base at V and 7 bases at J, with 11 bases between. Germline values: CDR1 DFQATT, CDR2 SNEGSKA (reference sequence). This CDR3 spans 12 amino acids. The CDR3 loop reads CSARGTGGEQYF. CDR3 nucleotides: TGCAGTGCTAGAGGAACTGGGGGGGAGCAGTACTTC.

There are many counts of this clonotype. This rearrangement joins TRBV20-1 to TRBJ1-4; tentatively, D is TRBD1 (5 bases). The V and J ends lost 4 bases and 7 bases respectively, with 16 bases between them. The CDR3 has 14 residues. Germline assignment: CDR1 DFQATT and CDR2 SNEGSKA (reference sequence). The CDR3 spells CSATQGYRSEKLFF. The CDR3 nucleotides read TGCAGTGCTACCCAGGGATATAGAAGTGAAAAACTGTTTTTT.

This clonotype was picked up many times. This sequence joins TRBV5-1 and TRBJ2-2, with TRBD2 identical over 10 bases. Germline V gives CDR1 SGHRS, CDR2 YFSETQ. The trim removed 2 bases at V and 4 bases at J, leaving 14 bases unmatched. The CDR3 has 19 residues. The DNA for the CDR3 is TGCGCCAGCAGCTTCCGAACCCGAGCGGGGGGGCCGGGCACCGGGGAGCTGTTTTTT. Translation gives CASSFRTRAGGPGTGELFF.

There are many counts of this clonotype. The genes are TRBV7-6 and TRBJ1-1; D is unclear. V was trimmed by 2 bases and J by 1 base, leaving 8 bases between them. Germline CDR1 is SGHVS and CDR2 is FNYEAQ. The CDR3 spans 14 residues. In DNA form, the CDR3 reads TGTGCCAGCAGCTTATCTTTTACGAACACTGAAGCTTTCTTT. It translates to CASSLSFTNTEAFF.

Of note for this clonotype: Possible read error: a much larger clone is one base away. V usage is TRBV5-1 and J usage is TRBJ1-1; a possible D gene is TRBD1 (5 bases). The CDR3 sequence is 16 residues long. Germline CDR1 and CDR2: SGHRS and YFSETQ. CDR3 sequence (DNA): TGCGCCAACAGCTTGGCCGGGACGGGGACCGGCACTGAAGCTTTCTTT. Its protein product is CANSLAGTGTGTEAFF.

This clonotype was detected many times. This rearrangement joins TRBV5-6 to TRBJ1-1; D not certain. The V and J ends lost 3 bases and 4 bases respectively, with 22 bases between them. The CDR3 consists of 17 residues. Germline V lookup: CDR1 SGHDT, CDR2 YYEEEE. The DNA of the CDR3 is TGTGCCAGCAGCTCGAGTCGTCGCCGGGGTCGGGTCACTGAAGCTTTCTTT. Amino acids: CASSSSRRRGRVTEAFF.

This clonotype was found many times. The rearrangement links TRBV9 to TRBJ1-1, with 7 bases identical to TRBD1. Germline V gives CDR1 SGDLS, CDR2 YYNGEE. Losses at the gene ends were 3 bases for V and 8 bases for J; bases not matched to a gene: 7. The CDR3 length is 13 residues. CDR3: CASSGNRGLEAFF. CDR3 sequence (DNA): TGTGCCAGCAGCGGGAACAGGGGTCTCGAAGCTTTCTTT.

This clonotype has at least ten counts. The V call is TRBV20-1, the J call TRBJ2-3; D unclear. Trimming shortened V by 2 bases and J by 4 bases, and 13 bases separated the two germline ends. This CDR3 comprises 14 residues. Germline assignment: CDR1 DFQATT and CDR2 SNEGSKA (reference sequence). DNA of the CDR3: TGCAGTGCTAGAAGGCAGTTGGTATCAGATACGCAGTATTTT. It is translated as CSARRQLVSDTQYF.

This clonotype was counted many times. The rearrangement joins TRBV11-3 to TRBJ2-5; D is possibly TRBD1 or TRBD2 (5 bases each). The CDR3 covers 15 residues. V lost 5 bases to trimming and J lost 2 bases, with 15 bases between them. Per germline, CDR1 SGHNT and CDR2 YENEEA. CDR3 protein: CASSQPGTEQETQYF. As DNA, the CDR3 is TGTGCCAGCAGCCAACCCGGGACGGAGCAAGAGACCCAGTACTTC.

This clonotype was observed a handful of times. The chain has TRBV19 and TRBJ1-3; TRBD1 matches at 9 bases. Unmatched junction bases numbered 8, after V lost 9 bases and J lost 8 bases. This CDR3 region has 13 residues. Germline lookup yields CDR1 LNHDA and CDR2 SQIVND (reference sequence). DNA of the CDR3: TGTGCCAGCGCACAGGGGGCGCGGGACACCATATATTTT. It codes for CASAQGARDTIYF.

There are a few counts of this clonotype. CDR3 loop: CASSFETGGNSPLHF. As DNA, the CDR3 is TGCGCCAGCAGCTTCGAGACAGGGGGGAATTCACCCCTCCACTTT. This chain links TRBV5-1 with TRBJ1-6; 9 nucleotides match TRBD1. The CDR3 loop spans 15 amino acids. Germline CDR1 SGHRS, CDR2 YFSETQ. Trimming at V came to 2 bases and at J to 7 bases, leaving 4 bases not matched to a gene.

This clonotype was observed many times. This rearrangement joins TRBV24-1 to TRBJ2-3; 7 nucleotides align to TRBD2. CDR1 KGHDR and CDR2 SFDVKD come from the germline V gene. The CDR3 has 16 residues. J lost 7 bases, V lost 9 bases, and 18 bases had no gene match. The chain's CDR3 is CATFAVWEGLKNTQYF. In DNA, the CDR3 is TGTGCCACCTTCGCGGTGTGGGAGGGCTTAAAAAATACGCAGTATTTT.

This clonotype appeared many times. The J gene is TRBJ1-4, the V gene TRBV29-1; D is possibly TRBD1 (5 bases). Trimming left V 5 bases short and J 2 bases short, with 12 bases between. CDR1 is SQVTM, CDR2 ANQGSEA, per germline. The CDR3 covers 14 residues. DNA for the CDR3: TGCAGCGTTCACAGTGGGGCGACTAATGAAAAACTGTTTTTT. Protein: CSVHSGATNEKLFF. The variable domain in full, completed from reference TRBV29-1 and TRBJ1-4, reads SAVISQKPSRDICQRGTSLTIQCQVDSQVTMMFWYRQQPGQSLTLIATANQGSEATYESGFVIDKFPISRPNLTFSTLTVSNMSPEDSSIYLCSVHSGATNEKLFFGSGTQLSVL.

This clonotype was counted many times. The CDR3, as DNA: TGCAGTGCTCTGGCTCGGGGGCGAGGGCAAGAGACCCAGTACTTC. This codes for CSALARGRGQETQYF. This chain connects TRBV20-1 to TRBJ2-5, with D perhaps TRBD1 or TRBD2 (6 bases each). The CDR3 loop spans 15 amino acids. Germline CDR1 DFQATT, CDR2 SNEGSKA (reference sequence). Trimming shortened V by 5 bases and J by 2 bases, and 18 bases separated the two germline ends.

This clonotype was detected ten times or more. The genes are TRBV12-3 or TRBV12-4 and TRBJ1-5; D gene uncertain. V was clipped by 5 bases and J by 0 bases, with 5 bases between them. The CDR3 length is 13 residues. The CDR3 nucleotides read TGTGCCAGCAGTAGACATAGCAATCAGCCCCAGCATTTT. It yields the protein CASSRHSNQPQHF.

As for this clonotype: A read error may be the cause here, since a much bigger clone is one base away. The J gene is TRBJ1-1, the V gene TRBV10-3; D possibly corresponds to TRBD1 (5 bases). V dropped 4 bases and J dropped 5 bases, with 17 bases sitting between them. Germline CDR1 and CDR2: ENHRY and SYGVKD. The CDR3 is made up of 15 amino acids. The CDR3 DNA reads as TGTGCCATCAGTGGGCAGGGAAAGGGTGGAACTGAAGCTTTCTTT. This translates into CAISGQGKGGTEAFF.